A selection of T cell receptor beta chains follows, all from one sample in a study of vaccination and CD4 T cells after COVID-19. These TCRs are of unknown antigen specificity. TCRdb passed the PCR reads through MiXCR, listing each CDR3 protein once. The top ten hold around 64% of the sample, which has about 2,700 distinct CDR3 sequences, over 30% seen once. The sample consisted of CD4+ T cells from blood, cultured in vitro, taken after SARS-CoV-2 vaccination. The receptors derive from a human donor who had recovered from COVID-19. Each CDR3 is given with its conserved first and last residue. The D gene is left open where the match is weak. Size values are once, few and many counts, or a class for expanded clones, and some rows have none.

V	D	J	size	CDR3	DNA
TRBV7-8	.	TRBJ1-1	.	CASSLVGLTEAFF	TGTGCCAGCAGCTTAGTGGGACTCACGGAAGCTTTCTTT
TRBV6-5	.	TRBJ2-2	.	CASSYASWDANTGELFF	TGTGCCAGCAGTTACGCGAGCTGGGACGCGAACACCGGGGAGCTGTTTTTT
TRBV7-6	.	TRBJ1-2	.	CASSSWQGNANYGYTF	TGTGCCAGCAGCTCTTGGCAGGGAAATGCTAACTATGGCTACACCTTC
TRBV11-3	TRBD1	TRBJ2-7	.	CASSSGTGYEQYF	TGTGCCAGCAGCTCCGGGACAGGGTACGAGCAGTACTTC
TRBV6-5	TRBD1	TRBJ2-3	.	CASSSNRGHRGDTRYF	TGTGCCAGCAGTTCTAACAGGGGGCACCGGGGAGATACGCGGTATTTT
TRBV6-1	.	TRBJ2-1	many	CASGSGRGWEQFF	TGTGCCAGCGGGTCAGGACGGGGCTGGGAGCAGTTCTTC
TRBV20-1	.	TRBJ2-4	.	CSARDIEGTYKNIQYF	TGCAGTGCTAGAGATATTGAGGGGACCTACAAAAACATTCAGTACTTC
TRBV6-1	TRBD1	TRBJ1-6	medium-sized	CASSPYFRDRGGNSPLHF	TGTGCCAGCAGTCCATACTTCAGGGACAGGGGTGGTAATTCACCCCTCCACTTT
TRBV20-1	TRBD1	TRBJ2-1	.	CSAPGQGQGEQFF	TGCAGTGCGCCGGGACAGGGGCAGGGTGAGCAGTTCTTC
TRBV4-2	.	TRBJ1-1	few	CASSQVPGVGTEAFF	TGTGCCAGCAGCCAAGTCCCAGGGGTGGGCACTGAAGCTTTCTTT